Below are 11 T cell receptor beta chains sequenced from a single sample in a study of blood T cell repertoires in COVID-19. TCRdb keeps only in-frame clones here, not all; method: immunoSEQ multiplex PCR. The data hold over 250,000 clones, with around 86% observed a single time. Sample: peripheral blood. The receptor source for this set is a man between 40 and 49 years old who had recovered from COVID-19.

This clone was observed once. V and J are TRBV12-3 or TRBV12-4 and TRBJ2-3; 9 bases match TRBD2. CDR3 length: 13 amino acids. After removal of 4 bases from V and 7 bases from J, the junction contained 3 bases not matched to a gene. CDR3 sequence (DNA): TGTGCCAGCAGTTCTAGCGGGGCGAATACGCAGTATTTT. Its protein product is CASSSSGANTQYF.

The chain links TRBV9 to TRBJ2-7; D ambiguous. The germline V gene has CDR1 SGDLS and CDR2 YYNGEE. V shed 0 bases and J shed 4 bases, with 11 bases lying between them. This CDR3 contains 14 residues. CDR3 bases: TGTGCCAGCAGCGTAGGAGGAGAAGATTACGAGCAGTACTTC. Its protein product is CASSVGGEDYEQYF.

J is TRBJ1-2 and V is TRBV9; TRBD1 is a possible D gene (6 bases). From germline, CDR1 is SGDLS and CDR2 YYNGEE. The CDR3 spans 12 residues. Trimming shortened V by 0 bases and J by 14 bases, and 14 bases separated the two germline ends. This CDR3 is CASSVAGGGLTF. CDR3 bases: TGTGCCAGCAGCGTAGCGGGAGGGGGTCTTACCTTC.

This clone is a singleton in its sample. The V call is TRBV29-1, the J call TRBJ2-3; unclear D gene. The CDR3 length is 11 residues. Germline loops: CDR1 SQVTM, CDR2 ANQGSEA. V gave up 3 bases and J gave up 2 bases, with 3 bases separating them. The CDR3 nucleotides read TGCAGCGTTGACATCACAGATACGCAGTATTTT. It encodes CSVDITDTQYF.

The chain couples TRBV12-3 or TRBV12-4 to TRBJ1-1; TRBD1 matches at 8 bases. J was trimmed by 11 bases and V by 6 bases; bases with no gene match: 11. The CDR3 extends over 13 amino acids. The chain's CDR3 is CASRWTGWVQAFF. CDR3 sequence (DNA): TGTGCCAGCAGGTGGACAGGGTGGGTTCAGGCTTTCTTT.

The chain has TRBV4-1 and TRBJ2-7; TRBD1 might be the D (5 bases). The length of the CDR3 is 15 residues. V was cut by 0 bases and J by 0 bases, with 9 bases left in between. The germline V gene has CDR1 MGHRA and CDR2 YSYEKL. The CDR3 DNA follows: TGCGCCAGCAGCCAAGATCCTACAGGCTCCTACGAGCAGTACTTC. It is translated as CASSQDPTGSYEQYF.

The genes are TRBV5-1 and TRBJ2-1; 7 bases are a match to TRBD1. CDR1 SGHRS and CDR2 YFSETQ come from the germline V gene. There are 14 residues in the CDR3. The V segment lost 5 bases and the J segment 4 bases; nucleotides outside the gene matches: 6. Here the CDR3 DNA reads TGCGCCAGCAGGCTCTTCAGGGGGTACAATGAGCAGTTCTTC. Its translation: CASRLFRGYNEQFF.

The chain couples TRBV30 to TRBJ2-3, with a tentative D call TRBD1 (6 bases). Germline CDR1 reads GTSNPN; CDR2 reads SVGIG (reference sequence). Trimming removed 4 bases at V and 0 bases at J, with 14 bases between. The CDR3 loop spans 15 amino acids. The CDR3 DNA reads as TGTGCCTGGACTCAAGGACAGCAGAGCACAGATACGCAGTATTTT. This encodes CAWTQGQQSTDTQYF.

This chain joins TRBV4-1 and TRBJ2-7, with 10 bases fitting TRBD2. Germline assignment: CDR1 MGHRA and CDR2 YSYEKL. J gave up 3 bases and V 3 bases, and 5 bases lay outside the gene matches. This CDR3 has 15 amino acids. CDR3 coding DNA: TGCGCCAGCAGCCAGGTTTTAGCGGGGGGCTACGAGCAGTACTTC. Translation: CASSQVLAGGYEQYF.

The CDR3 bases are TGTGCCAGTAGTAAGGGGGTTAGTGGCTACACCTTC. The encoded protein is CASSKGVSGYTF. V is TRBV19 and J is TRBJ1-2, with D maybe TRBD1 (6 bases). V was shortened by 4 bases and J by 7 bases, with 10 bases between the two germline ends. CDR1 and CDR2 from the germline V gene are LNHDA and SQIVND (reference sequence). This CDR3 comprises 12 residues. Combining the CDR3 with reference TRBV19 and TRBJ1-2 gives the whole variable domain DGGITQSPKYLFRKEGQNVTLSCEQNLNHDAMYWYRQDPGQGLRLIYYSQIVNDFQKGDIAEGYSVSREKKESFPLTVTSAQKNPTAFYLCASSKGVSGYTFGSGTRLTVV.

As DNA, the CDR3 is TGTGCCAGCTCACGAAACCGGGACATGAGTCAGTACTTC. It specifies CASSRNRDMSQYF. V usage is TRBV18 and J usage is TRBJ2-7, with D possibly being TRBD1 (6 bases). The germline gives CDR1 KGHSH, CDR2 LQKENI. The CDR3 runs to 13 residues. Trimming removed 4 bases from V and 10 bases from J, with 17 bases in between.